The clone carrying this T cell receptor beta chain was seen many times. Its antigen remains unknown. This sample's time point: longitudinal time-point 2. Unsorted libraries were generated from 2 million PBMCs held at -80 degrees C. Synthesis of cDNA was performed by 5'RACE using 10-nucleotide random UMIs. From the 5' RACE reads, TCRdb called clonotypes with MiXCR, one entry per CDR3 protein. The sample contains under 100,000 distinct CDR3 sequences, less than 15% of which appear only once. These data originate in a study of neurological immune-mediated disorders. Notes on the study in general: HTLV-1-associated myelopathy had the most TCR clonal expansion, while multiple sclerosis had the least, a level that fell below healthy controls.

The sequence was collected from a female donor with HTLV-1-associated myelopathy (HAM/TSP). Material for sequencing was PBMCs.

CDR3 loop: CASSEAPRGEETQYF. CDR3 DNA sequence: TGTGCCAGCAGTGAAGCGCCTCGGGGGGAAGAGACCCAGTACTTC. The V call is TRBV2, the J call TRBJ2-5; 7 positions agree with TRBD2. Germline-derived CDR1 and CDR2 are SNHLY and FYNNEI. Trimming at V came to 0 bases and at J to 3 bases, leaving 4 bases not matched to a gene. CDR3 length: 15 amino acids.